A selection of T cell receptor beta chains follows, all from one sample in a study of cytomegalovirus exposure and HLA in healthy donors. Profiled with immunoSEQ multiplex PCR; TCRdb holds only in-frame clones, not every one. The table shows about 110,000 clones, with roughly 80% occurring only once. Material: PBMCs. All receptors come from a young man in good health and CMV-seropositive. Each CDR3 is given with its conserved first and last residue. D genes are given only for firm matches. Not all rows give a size; the values are once, few, many and, for expanded clones, a class.

d_call: TRBD1
v_call: TRBV4-1
j_call: TRBJ1-2
clone_size: NA
cdr3_aa: CASSPRQGARGYTF
cdr3_nt: TGCGCCAGCAGCCCCAGACAGGGGGCGCGTGGCTACACCTTC

d_call: TRBD1
v_call: TRBV5-5
j_call: TRBJ1-5
clone_size: NA
cdr3_aa: CASSLRGQGINQPQHF
cdr3_nt: TGTGCCAGCAGCTTGAGGGGACAGGGCATCAATCAGCCCCAGCATTTT

d_call: TRBD2
v_call: TRBV13
j_call: TRBJ2-4
clone_size: NA
cdr3_aa: CASSQKTSGRAVDIQYF
cdr3_nt: TGTGCCAGCAGCCAAAAAACTAGCGGGAGGGCCGTAGACATTCAGTACTTC

d_call: TRBD2
v_call: TRBV2
j_call: TRBJ2-5
clone_size: NA
cdr3_aa: CARKAGLAGAAQYF
cdr3_nt: TGTGCCCGAAAAGCGGGACTAGCGGGGGCGGCCCAGTACTTC

d_call: NA
v_call: TRBV5-3
j_call: TRBJ1-5
clone_size: NA
cdr3_aa: CASSPWGRSGNQPQHF
cdr3_nt: TGTGCCAGTTCCCCGTGGGGGAGGTCGGGCAATCAGCCCCAGCATTTT

d_call: NA
v_call: TRBV5-1
j_call: TRBJ2-7
clone_size: NA
cdr3_aa: CASSLTYGDSYEQYF
cdr3_nt: TGCGCCAGCAGCTTAACGTACGGGGACTCCTACGAGCAGTACTTC

d_call: NA
v_call: TRBV7-8
j_call: TRBJ1-2
clone_size: NA
cdr3_aa: CASSSKKPGGRINLFNYGYTF
cdr3_nt: TGTGCCAGCAGCTCAAAAAAACCGGGGGGCCGTATTAATCTCTTTAACTATGGCTACACCTTC

d_call: NA
v_call: TRBV27
j_call: TRBJ2-7
clone_size: NA
cdr3_aa: CASSPTGPYEQYF
cdr3_nt: TGTGCCAGCAGCCCGACAGGACCCTACGAGCAGTACTTC

d_call: TRBD1
v_call: TRBV5-1
j_call: TRBJ2-1
clone_size: NA
cdr3_aa: CASSSGQGAYNEQFF
cdr3_nt: TGCGCCAGCAGCTCCGGACAGGGGGCGTACAATGAGCAGTTCTTC

d_call: NA
v_call: TRBV18
j_call: TRBJ1-2
clone_size: NA
cdr3_aa: CASSPTGLYGYTF
cdr3_nt: TGTGCCAGCTCACCAACGGGGTTATATGGCTACACCTTC

d_call: NA
v_call: TRBV12-5
j_call: TRBJ2-2
clone_size: NA
cdr3_aa: CASGLVFGGVANTGELFF
cdr3_nt: TGTGCTAGTGGTTTGGTATTCGGAGGGGTCGCGAACACCGGGGAGCTGTTTTTT

d_call: NA
v_call: TRBV5-1
j_call: TRBJ1-5
clone_size: NA
cdr3_aa: CASSPGGGDSNQPQHF
cdr3_nt: TGCGCCAGCAGCCCTGGTGGAGGGGATAGCAATCAGCCCCAGCATTTT

d_call: NA
v_call: TRBV11-3
j_call: TRBJ1-2
clone_size: NA
cdr3_aa: CASSPVGRANYGYTF
cdr3_nt: TGTGCCAGCTCCCCGGTCGGGAGGGCAAACTATGGCTACACCTTC

d_call: NA
v_call: TRBV30
j_call: TRBJ1-2
clone_size: NA
cdr3_aa: CAWNAGRSFYGYTF
cdr3_nt: TGTGCCTGGAACGCGGGCAGATCATTCTATGGCTACACCTTC

d_call: TRBD2
v_call: TRBV5-1
j_call: TRBJ2-3
clone_size: NA
cdr3_aa: CASATPSGTTDTQYF
cdr3_nt: TGCGCCAGCGCTACGCCTAGCGGGACCACAGATACGCAGTATTTT

d_call: TRBD1
v_call: TRBV11-3
j_call: TRBJ1-2
clone_size: NA
cdr3_aa: CASSLGISTGDLGGYTF
cdr3_nt: TGTGCCAGCAGCTTAGGAATATCAACAGGGGATTTAGGTGGCTACACCTTC

d_call: NA
v_call: TRBV5-4
j_call: TRBJ1-1
clone_size: once
cdr3_aa: CASSFNRDRTEAFF
cdr3_nt: TGTGCCAGCAGCTTTAACAGGGATCGCACTGAAGCTTTCTTT

d_call: TRBD1
v_call: TRBV2
j_call: TRBJ2-5
clone_size: once
cdr3_aa: CASSPGTGGSETQYF
cdr3_nt: TGTGCCAGCAGTCCCGGGACAGGGGGCTCAGAGACCCAGTACTTC

d_call: TRBD1
v_call: TRBV19
j_call: TRBJ1-2
clone_size: NA
cdr3_aa: CASSNRDRYQANYGYTF
cdr3_nt: TGTGCCAGTAGTAACCGGGACAGATACCAAGCTAACTATGGCTACACCTTC

d_call: NA
v_call: TRBV5-1
j_call: TRBJ2-2
clone_size: NA
cdr3_aa: CASSLGASSAGELFF
cdr3_nt: TGCGCCAGCAGCTTGGGGGCATCCTCGGCCGGGGAGCTGTTTTTT

d_call: TRBD1
v_call: TRBV7-9
j_call: TRBJ2-1
clone_size: NA
cdr3_aa: CASSFGSTGGYNEQFF
cdr3_nt: TGTGCCAGCAGCTTTGGTTCTACAGGGGGCTACAATGAGCAGTTCTTC

d_call: NA
v_call: TRBV28
j_call: TRBJ1-1
clone_size: NA
cdr3_aa: CASSLYRNREAFF
cdr3_nt: TGTGCCAGCAGTTTATATCGGAACAGGGAGGCTTTCTTT

d_call: TRBD1
v_call: TRBV19
j_call: TRBJ2-3
clone_size: NA
cdr3_aa: CASSIVLTGTGYTDTQYF
cdr3_nt: TGTGCCAGTAGTATAGTTCTTACCGGGACAGGGTACACAGATACGCAGTATTTT